The 6 T cell receptor beta chains below come from one sample, sequenced in a study. TCRdb re-called the 5' RACE reads through MiXCR, storing one row per CDR3 protein. The table includes about 64,000 distinct CDR3 sequences, about 20% detected once. The material sequenced was memory CD4+ T cells sorted from a lymph node. Subset described: memory CD4+ T cells, CD4+CD45RO+CD25-. The receptors originated from a female donor with breast cancer.

The table lists this clonotype with a few counts. This sequence joins TRBV5-5 and TRBJ2-1; D is uncertain. The germline V gene encodes CDR1 SGHKS and CDR2 YYEKEE (reference sequence). CDR3 length: 13 amino acids. V shed 1 base and J shed 6 bases, with 8 bases lying between them. The CDR3 DNA reads TGTGCCAGCAGCTTGCTTAGTACCAATGAGCAGTTCTTC. Protein product: CASSLLSTNEQFF.

This clonotype was recorded a few times. V is TRBV3-1 and J is TRBJ1-1; no clear D. Per the germline V gene, CDR1 is LGHDT and CDR2 is YNNKEL (reference sequence). The CDR3 is 13 amino acids. Trimming took 2 bases from V and 3 from J, leaving 7 bases between them. CDR3 sequence: CASSQYRYTEAFF. The CDR3 DNA is TGTGCCAGCAGCCAATACAGATACACTGAAGCTTTCTTT.

The chain carries TRBV27 and TRBJ1-2, with 10 bases that match TRBD1. Germline V lookup: CDR1 MNHEY, CDR2 SMNVEV (reference sequence). The CDR3 length is 13 residues. V lost 5 bases to trimming and J lost 7 bases; unmatched junction nucleotides: 4. CDR3 sequence: CASSQGQGFGYTF. In DNA form, the CDR3 reads TGTGCCAGCAGTCAGGGACAGGGGTTTGGCTACACCTTC.

This chain connects TRBV5-1 to TRBJ1-2; no clear D. V was cut by 0 bases and J by 8 bases, with 11 bases left in between. The germline CDR1 and CDR2 sequences are SGHRS and YFSETQ. The CDR3 extends over 13 amino acids. CDR3 sequence reads: CASSLAPLQGYTF. CDR3 DNA: TGCGCCAGCAGCTTGGCCCCCTTACAAGGCTACACCTTC.

At least ten counts were recorded for this clonotype. The chain is built from TRBV6-5 and TRBJ1-3; D not resolved. CDR3 length: 16 amino acids. Per germline, CDR1 MNHEY and CDR2 SVGAGI. The V end lost 2 bases, the J end lost 0 bases, and 11 bases lay between the germline ends. This CDR3 is CASSYERPHSGNTIYF. CDR3 DNA: TGTGCCAGCAGTTACGAGAGACCGCACTCTGGAAACACCATATATTTT.

The chain uses TRBV6-1 and TRBJ2-7, with D perhaps matching TRBD1 (6 bases). Trimming removed 8 bases at V and 9 bases at J, with 23 bases between. Germline V lookup: CDR1 MNHNS, CDR2 SASEGT. This CDR3 comprises 14 residues. The CDR3 nucleotides are TGTGCCAGCCTAACTTCCCTCAGGGGAATGGGGCAGTACTTC. It codes for CASLTSLRGMGQYF.